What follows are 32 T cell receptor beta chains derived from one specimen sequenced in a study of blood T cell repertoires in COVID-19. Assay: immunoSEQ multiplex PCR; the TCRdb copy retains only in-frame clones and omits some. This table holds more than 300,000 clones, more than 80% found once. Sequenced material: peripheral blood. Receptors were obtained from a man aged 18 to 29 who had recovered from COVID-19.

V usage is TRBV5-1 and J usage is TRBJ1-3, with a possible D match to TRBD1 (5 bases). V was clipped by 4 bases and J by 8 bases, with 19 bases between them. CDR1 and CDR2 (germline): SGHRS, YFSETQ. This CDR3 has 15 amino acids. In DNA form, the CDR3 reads TGCGCCAGCAGCCCGGGACTGGCTCCGGTGGACACCATATATTTT. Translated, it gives CASSPGLAPVDTIYF.

The CDR3 bases are TGTGCCAGCAGCGTAGCCCCCCGGACAGGGGACCAGCCCCAGCATTTT. Residues: CASSVAPRTGDQPQHF. The gene calls are TRBV9 and TRBJ1-5; 9 nucleotides align to TRBD1. This CDR3 is built from 16 residues. The V gene end was trimmed by 0 bases and the J gene end by 7 bases; junction bases not matched to a gene: 8. Looked up from germline, CDR1 is SGDLS and CDR2 is YYNGEE.

DNA for the CDR3: TGTGCCAGCAGCCAAGGGCTGGGGCTCTACACTGAAGCTTTCTTT. The encoded protein is CASSQGLGLYTEAFF. The chain uses TRBV3-1 (or the pseudogene TRBV3-2) and TRBJ1-1, with D possibly TRBD1 on 5 matching bases. The CDR3 contains 15 residues. Trimming removed 1 base at V and 3 bases at J, with 12 bases between. From germline, CDR1 is LGHDT and CDR2 YNNKEL (reference sequence).

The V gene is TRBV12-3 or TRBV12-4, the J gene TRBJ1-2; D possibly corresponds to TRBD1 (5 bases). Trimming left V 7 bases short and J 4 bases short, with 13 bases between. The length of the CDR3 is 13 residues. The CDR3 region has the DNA TGTGCCAGCACCCGGGGGGTTAGCTATGGCTACACCTTC. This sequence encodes CASTRGVSYGYTF.

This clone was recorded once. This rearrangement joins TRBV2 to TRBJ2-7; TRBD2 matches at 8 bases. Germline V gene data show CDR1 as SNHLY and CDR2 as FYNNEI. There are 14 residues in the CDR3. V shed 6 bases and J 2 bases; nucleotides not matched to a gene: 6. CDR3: CASRGIAGTYEQYF. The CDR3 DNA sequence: TGTGCCAGCAGGGGGATAGCGGGAACCTACGAGCAGTACTTC.

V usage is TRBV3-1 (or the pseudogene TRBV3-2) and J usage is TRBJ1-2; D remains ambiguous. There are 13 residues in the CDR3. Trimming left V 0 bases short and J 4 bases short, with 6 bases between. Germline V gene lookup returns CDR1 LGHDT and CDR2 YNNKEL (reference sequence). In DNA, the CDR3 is TGTGCCAGCAGCCAAGATCTCGGCTATGGCTACACCTTC. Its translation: CASSQDLGYGYTF.

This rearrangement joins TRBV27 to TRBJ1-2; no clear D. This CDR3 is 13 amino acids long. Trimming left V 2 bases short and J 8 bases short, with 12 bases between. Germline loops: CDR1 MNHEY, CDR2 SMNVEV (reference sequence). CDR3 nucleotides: TGTGCCAGCAGTTTAGGGGAGATGGGAGGCTACACCTTC. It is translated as CASSLGEMGGYTF.

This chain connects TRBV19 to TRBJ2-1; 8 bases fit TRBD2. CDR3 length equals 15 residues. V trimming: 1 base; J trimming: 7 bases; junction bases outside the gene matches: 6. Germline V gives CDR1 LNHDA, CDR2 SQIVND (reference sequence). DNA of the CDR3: TGTGCCAGTAGTATAGCGCCTAGCGGGTTTAATGAGCAGTTCTTC. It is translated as CASSIAPSGFNEQFF.

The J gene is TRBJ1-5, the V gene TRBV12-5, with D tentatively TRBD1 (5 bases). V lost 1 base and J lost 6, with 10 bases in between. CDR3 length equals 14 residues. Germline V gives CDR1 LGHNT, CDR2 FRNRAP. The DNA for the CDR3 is TGTGCTAGTGGTTTGGGTCAGGGTCGTCAGCCCCAGCATTTT. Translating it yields CASGLGQGRQPQHF.

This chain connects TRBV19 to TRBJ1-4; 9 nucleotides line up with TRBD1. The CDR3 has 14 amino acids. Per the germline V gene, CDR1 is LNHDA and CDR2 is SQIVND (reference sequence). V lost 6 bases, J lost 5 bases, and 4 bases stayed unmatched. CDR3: CASRRDRGNEKLFF. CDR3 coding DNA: TGTGCCAGTAGAAGAGACAGGGGGAATGAAAAACTGTTTTTT. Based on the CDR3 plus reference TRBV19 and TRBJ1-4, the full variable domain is DGGITQSPKYLFRKEGQNVTLSCEQNLNHDAMYWYRQDPGQGLRLIYYSQIVNDFQKGDIAEGYSVSREKKESFPLTVTSAQKNPTAFYLCASRRDRGNEKLFFGSGTQLSVL.

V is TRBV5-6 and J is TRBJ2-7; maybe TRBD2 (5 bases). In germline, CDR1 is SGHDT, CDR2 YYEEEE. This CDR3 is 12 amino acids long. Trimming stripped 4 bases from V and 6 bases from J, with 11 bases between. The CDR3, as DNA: TGTGCCAGCAGCCGGAGGTGGGGCGAGCAGTACTTC. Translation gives CASSRRWGEQYF.

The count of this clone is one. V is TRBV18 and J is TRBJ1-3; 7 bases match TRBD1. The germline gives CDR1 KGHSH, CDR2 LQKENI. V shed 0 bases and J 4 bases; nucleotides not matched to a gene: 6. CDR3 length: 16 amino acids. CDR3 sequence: CASSPPTNRGGNTIYF. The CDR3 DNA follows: TGTGCCAGCTCACCACCCACGAACAGGGGAGGAAACACCATATATTTT.

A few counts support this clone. The CDR3 region has the DNA TGTGCCAGCAGTGAATTCGGGAACACCGGGGAGCTGTTTTTT. It is translated as CASSEFGNTGELFF. The chain uses TRBV25-1 and TRBJ2-2; D ambiguous. Germline-derived CDR1 and CDR2 are MGHDK and SYGVNS. The CDR3 loop spans 14 amino acids. The V and J ends lost 1 base and 1 base respectively, with 4 bases between them.

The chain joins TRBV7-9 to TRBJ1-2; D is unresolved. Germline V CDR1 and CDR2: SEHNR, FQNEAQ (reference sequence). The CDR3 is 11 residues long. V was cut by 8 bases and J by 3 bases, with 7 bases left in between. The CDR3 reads CASLADYGYTF. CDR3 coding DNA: TGTGCCAGCCTAGCAGACTATGGCTACACCTTC.

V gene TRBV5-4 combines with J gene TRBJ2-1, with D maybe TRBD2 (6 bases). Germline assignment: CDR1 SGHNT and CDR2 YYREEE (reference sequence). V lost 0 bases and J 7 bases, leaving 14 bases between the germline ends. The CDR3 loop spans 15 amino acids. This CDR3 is CASSLVVGGGNEQFF. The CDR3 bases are TGTGCCAGCAGCTTGGTTGTTGGTGGGGGGAATGAGCAGTTCTTC. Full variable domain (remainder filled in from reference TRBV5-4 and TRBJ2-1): ETGVTQSPTHLIKTRGQQVTLRCSSQSGHNTVSWYQQALGQGPQFIFQYYREEENGRGNFPPRFSGLQFPNYSSELNVNALELDDSALYLCASSLVVGGGNEQFFGPGTRLTVL.

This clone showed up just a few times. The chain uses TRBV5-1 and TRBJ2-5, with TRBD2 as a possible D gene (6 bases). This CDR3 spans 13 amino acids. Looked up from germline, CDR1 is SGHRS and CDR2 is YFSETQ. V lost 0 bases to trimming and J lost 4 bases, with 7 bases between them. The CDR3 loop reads CASSLAEGETQYF. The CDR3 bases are TGCGCCAGCAGCTTGGCGGAGGGAGAGACCCAGTACTTC.

The CDR3 reads CSVDHFRQGSGTDTQYF. The CDR3 bases are TGCAGCGTTGACCATTTCAGACAGGGGTCGGGCACAGATACGCAGTATTTT. The chain recombines TRBV29-1 with TRBJ2-3; 8 nucleotides line up with TRBD1. Looked up from germline, CDR1 is SQVTM and CDR2 is ANQGSEA. V lost 3 bases and J lost 1; bases outside the gene matches: 12. CDR3 length equals 17 residues.

The DNA for the CDR3 is TGTGCCAGCTCACCACGGACTAGCTCTAGCACAGATACGCAGTATTTT. Translating it yields CASSPRTSSSTDTQYF. This chain connects TRBV18 to TRBJ2-3; 8 nucleotides match TRBD2. CDR1 is KGHSH, CDR2 LQKENI, per germline. V lost 1 base and J lost 0; bases outside the gene matches: 3. The length of the CDR3 is 16 residues.

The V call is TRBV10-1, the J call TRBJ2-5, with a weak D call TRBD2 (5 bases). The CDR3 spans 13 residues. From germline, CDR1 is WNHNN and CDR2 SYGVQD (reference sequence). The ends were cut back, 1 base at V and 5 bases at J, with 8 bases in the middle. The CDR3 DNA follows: TGCGCCAGCAGTGAGTTGGGAGAGGAGACCCAGTACTTC. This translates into CASSELGEETQYF.

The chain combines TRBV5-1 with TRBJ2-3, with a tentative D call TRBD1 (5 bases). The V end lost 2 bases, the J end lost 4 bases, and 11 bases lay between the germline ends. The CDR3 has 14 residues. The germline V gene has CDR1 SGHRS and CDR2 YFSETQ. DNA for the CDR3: TGCGCCAGCAGCTTAAGCTCAGGGCCAGATACGCAGTATTTT. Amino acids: CASSLSSGPDTQYF.

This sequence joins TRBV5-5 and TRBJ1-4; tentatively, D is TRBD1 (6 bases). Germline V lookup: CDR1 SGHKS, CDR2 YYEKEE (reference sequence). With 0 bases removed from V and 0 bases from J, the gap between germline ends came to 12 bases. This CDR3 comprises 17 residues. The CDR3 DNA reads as TGTGCCAGCAGCTTGGGGGAGGGGACAACAACTAATGAAAAACTGTTTTTT. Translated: CASSLGEGTTTNEKLFF.

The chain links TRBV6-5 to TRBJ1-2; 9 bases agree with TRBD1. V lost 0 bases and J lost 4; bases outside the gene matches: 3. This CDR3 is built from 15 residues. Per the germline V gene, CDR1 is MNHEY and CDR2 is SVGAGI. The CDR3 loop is CASSYSETGGYGYTF. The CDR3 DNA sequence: TGTGCCAGCAGTTACTCAGAGACAGGGGGCTATGGCTACACCTTC.

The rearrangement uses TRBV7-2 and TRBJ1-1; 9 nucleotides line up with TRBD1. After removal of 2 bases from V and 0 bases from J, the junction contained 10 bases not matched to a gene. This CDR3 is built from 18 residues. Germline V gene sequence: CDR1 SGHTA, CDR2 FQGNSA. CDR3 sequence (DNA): TGTGCCAGCAGCTTACGACCGGGACAGGGTCATATGAACACTGAAGCTTTCTTT. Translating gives CASSLRPGQGHMNTEAFF.

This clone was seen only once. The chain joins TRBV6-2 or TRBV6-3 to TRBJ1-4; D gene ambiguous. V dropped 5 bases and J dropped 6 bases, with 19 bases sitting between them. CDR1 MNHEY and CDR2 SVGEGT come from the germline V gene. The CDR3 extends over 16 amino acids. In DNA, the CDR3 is TGTGCCAGCAGTGCCCGCCTGGGCGCACTTTATGAAAAACTGTTTTTT. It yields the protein CASSARLGALYEKLFF.

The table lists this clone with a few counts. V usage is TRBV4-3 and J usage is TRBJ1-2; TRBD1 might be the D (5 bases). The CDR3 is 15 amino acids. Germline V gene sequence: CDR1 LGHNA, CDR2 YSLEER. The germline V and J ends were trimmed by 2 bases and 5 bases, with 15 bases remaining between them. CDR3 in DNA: TGCGCCAGCAGCCAAACCAGGGTTTTGGGGTATGGCTACACCTTC. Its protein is CASSQTRVLGYGYTF.

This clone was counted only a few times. The DNA of the CDR3 is TGCAGCGTCCCTGGTGAGTTTGAAAACACTGAAGCTTTCTTT. Amino acids: CSVPGEFENTEAFF. The chain couples TRBV29-1 to TRBJ1-1; no reliable D call. Germline assignment: CDR1 SQVTM and CDR2 ANQGSEA. CDR3 length: 14 residues. The V and J ends lost 6 bases and 2 bases respectively, with 16 bases between them.

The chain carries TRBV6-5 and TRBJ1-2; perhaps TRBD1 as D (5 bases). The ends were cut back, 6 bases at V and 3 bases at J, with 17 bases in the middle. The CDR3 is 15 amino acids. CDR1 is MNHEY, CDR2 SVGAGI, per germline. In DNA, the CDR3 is TGTGCCAGCAGGACCTCCCGGGGGACGGACTATGGCTACACCTTC. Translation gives CASRTSRGTDYGYTF.

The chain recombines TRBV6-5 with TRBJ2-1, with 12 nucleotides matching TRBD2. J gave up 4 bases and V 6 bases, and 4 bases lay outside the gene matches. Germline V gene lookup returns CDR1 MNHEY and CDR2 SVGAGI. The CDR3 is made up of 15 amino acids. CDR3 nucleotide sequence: TGTGCCAGCAGACCCGGGACTAGCGGGTACAATGAGCAGTTCTTC. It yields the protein CASRPGTSGYNEQFF.

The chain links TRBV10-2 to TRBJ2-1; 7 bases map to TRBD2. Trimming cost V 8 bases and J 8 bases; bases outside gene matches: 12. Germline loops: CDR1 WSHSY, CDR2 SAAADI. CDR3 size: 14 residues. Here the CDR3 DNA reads TGCGCCAGCGGTAGCGGGCGGGGCTTCGATGAGCAGTTCTTC. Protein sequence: CASGSGRGFDEQFF.

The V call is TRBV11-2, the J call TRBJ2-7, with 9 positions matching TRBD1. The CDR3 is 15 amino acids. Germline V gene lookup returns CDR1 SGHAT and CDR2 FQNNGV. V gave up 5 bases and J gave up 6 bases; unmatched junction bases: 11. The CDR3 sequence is CASSLQGTGQGEQYF. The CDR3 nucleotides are TGTGCCAGCAGCCTCCAAGGGACAGGGCAAGGCGAGCAGTACTTC.

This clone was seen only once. The CDR3: CASSPSSTGELFF. The CDR3 DNA follows: TGTGCCAGCAGCCCCTCTAGTACCGGGGAGCTGTTTTTT. This chain connects TRBV7-3 to TRBJ2-2, with D unclear. The CDR3 sequence is 13 residues long. Germline assignment: CDR1 SGHTA and CDR2 FQGTGA. V was pared by 5 bases and J by 5 bases, with 9 bases between. Looking up the rest from reference TRBV7-3 and TRBJ2-2 gives the full variable domain: GAGVSQTPSNKVTEKGKYVELRCDPISGHTALYWYRQSLGQGPEFLIYFQGTGAADDSGLPNDRFFAVRPEGSVSTLKIQRTERGDSAVYLCASSPSSTGELFFGEGSRLTVL.

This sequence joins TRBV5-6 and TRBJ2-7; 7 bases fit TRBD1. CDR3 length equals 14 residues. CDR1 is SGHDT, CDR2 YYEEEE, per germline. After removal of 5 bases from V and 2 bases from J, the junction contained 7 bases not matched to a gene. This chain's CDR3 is CASSLGTVAYEQYF. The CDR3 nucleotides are TGTGCCAGCAGTTTAGGGACAGTAGCCTACGAGCAGTACTTC.